This entry lists 25 T cell receptor beta chains sequenced from one sample in a study of T cell repertoires in cytomegalovirus infection. These receptors' antigens are unknown. From the reads, TCRdb called clonotypes with MiXCR, one entry per CDR3 protein. This sample carries hundreds of thousands of distinct CDR3 sequences, roughly 43% of them seen once, and the ten largest clones take roughly two fifths. Specimen: cultured PBMCs, collected from culture after CMV antigen stimulation. All receptors derive from a human donor in good health (CMV status not recorded). Some clones in this sample may be carry-over from other donors' samples.

This chain joins TRBV7-2 and TRBJ2-5; D perhaps matches TRBD2 (6 bases). The V and J ends lost 5 bases and 9 bases respectively, with 16 bases between them. In germline, CDR1 is SGHTA, CDR2 FQGNSA. This CDR3 contains 13 residues. The CDR3 is CASSISGPGAQYF. CDR3 DNA sequence: TGTGCCAGCAGCATTAGCGGCCCGGGGGCCCAGTACTTC.

This clonotype was detected a few times. This chain joins TRBV6-1 and TRBJ2-7; 7 positions match TRBD1. V lost 4 bases and J lost 3; bases outside the gene matches: 9. The germline gives CDR1 MNHNS, CDR2 SASEGT. The CDR3 totals 15 residues. The CDR3 bases are TGTGCCAGCAGTGCCAGGCGACAGGGTGGCTACGAGCAGTACTTC. Protein sequence: CASSARRQGGYEQYF.

The rearrangement links TRBV7-8 to TRBJ2-1; 8 bases match TRBD2. This CDR3 contains 15 residues. V gave up 3 bases and J gave up 4 bases; unmatched junction bases: 5. Germline values: CDR1 SGHVS, CDR2 FQNEAQ. The CDR3 region is CASSFGRGVYNEQFF. For the CDR3, the DNA is TGTGCCAGCAGCTTCGGGCGGGGGGTTTACAATGAGCAGTTCTTC.

This sequence joins TRBV28 and TRBJ2-7; D is unresolved. The CDR3 is made up of 14 amino acids. Trimming removed 3 bases from V and 0 bases from J, with 9 bases in between. Germline assignment: CDR1 MDHEN and CDR2 SYDVKM. CDR3 sequence: CASSLFASSYEQYF. The CDR3 nucleotides read TGTGCCAGCAGTTTGTTCGCCAGCTCCTACGAGCAGTACTTC.

This clonotype was found a few times. This chain connects TRBV12-3 or TRBV12-4 to TRBJ2-5, with TRBD1 matching over 8 bases. CDR3 size: 16 residues. The V and J ends lost 6 bases and 2 bases, in that order; junction bases with no gene match: 11. The CDR3 coding sequence is TGTGCCAGCAGCCCTGCCCGGGACAGGATACAAGAGACCCAGTACTTC. Amino acids: CASSPARDRIQETQYF.

The gene calls are TRBV27 and TRBJ1-2; D uncertain. The CDR3 consists of 14 residues. V shed 8 bases and J shed 8 bases, with 21 bases lying between them. The germline V gene encodes CDR1 MNHEY and CDR2 SMNVEV (reference sequence). CDR3 nucleotides: TGTGCCAGCTCTAGAACTCGTCGCCCGCAAGGCTACACCTTC. It encodes CASSRTRRPQGYTF.

The chain uses TRBV4-1 and TRBJ2-5; TRBD2 matches 15 bases. Germline V gene sequence: CDR1 MGHRA, CDR2 YSYEKL. Trimming at V came to 8 bases and at J to 2 bases, leaving 9 bases not matched to a gene. CDR3 length equals 17 residues. The chain's CDR3 is CASAVGLAGGGQETQYF. CDR3 nucleotide sequence: TGCGCCAGCGCCGTCGGACTAGCGGGAGGGGGTCAAGAGACCCAGTACTTC.

This clonotype was counted a few times. The chain recombines TRBV5-6 with TRBJ2-1; 9 bases align to TRBD2. Germline CDR1 SGHDT, CDR2 YYEEEE. Trimming cost V 4 bases and J 3 bases; bases outside gene matches: 5. This CDR3 has 15 amino acids. This CDR3 is CASSLPSGNYNEQFF. DNA of the CDR3: TGTGCCAGCAGCCTACCTAGCGGGAACTACAATGAGCAGTTCTTC. The variable domain in full, completed from reference TRBV5-6 and TRBJ2-1, reads DAGVTQSPTHLIKTRGQQVTLRCSPKSGHDTVSWYQQALGQGPQFIFQYYEEEERQRGNFPDRFSGHQFPNYSSELNVNALLLGDSALYLCASSLPSGNYNEQFFGPGTRLTVL.

This clonotype occurred a few times. The gene calls are TRBV7-8 and TRBJ2-1, with D unresolved. This CDR3 is built from 11 residues. Trimming cost V 7 bases and J 5 bases, with 6 bases left between them. Germline V gene sequence: CDR1 SGHVS, CDR2 FQNEAQ. The CDR3 loop reads CASKDNNEQFF. As DNA, the CDR3 is TGTGCCAGCAAGGATAACAATGAGCAGTTCTTC.

This clonotype was counted at least ten times. This chain connects TRBV7-2 to TRBJ1-1; possible D gene TRBD1, 5 bases. The V gene's germline CDR1 is SGHTA and CDR2 FQGNSA. V lost 3 bases and J lost 5, with 16 bases in between. This CDR3 region has 15 residues. CDR3 DNA sequence: TGTGCCAGCAGCTTTGTGTTCGGGGGAGGGACTGAAGCTTTCTTT. Its translation: CASSFVFGGGTEAFF.

In its sample, this clonotype was seen a few times. The rearrangement links TRBV7-2 to TRBJ2-7; D ambiguous. This CDR3 region has 12 residues. Trimming left V 7 bases short and J 6 bases short, with 13 bases between. CDR1 and CDR2 from the germline V gene are SGHTA and FQGNSA. The DNA of the CDR3 is TGTGCCAGCACCGTAACCTACGGCGAGCAGTACTTC. Protein: CASTVTYGEQYF.

This clonotype was recorded a few times. The chain couples TRBV7-8 to TRBJ2-5; 10 bases fit TRBD2. The CDR3 length is 16 residues. Germline V lookup: CDR1 SGHVS, CDR2 FQNEAQ. The V gene end was trimmed by 5 bases and the J gene end by 4 bases; junction bases not matched to a gene: 10. CDR3 sequence (DNA): TGTGCCAGCAGCCCCAGCGGGAGGGCCCTCACAGAGACCCAGTACTTC. This encodes CASSPSGRALTETQYF.

The genes are TRBV6-2 or TRBV6-3 and TRBJ2-1, with D possibly being TRBD2 (6 bases). Between the trimmed V and J ends, which lost 7 bases and 7 bases, there was a span of 17 bases. Germline loops: CDR1 MNHEY, CDR2 SVGEGT. CDR3 size: 14 residues. CDR3 sequence reads: CASTVGGAGNEQFF. The CDR3 DNA is TGTGCCAGCACCGTCGGAGGCGCGGGGAATGAGCAGTTCTTC.

CDR3 sequence: CASSPLPSRAKETQYF. CDR3 DNA sequence: TGTGCCAGTAGTCCCCTCCCCTCCAGGGCAAAAGAGACCCAGTACTTC. The chain combines TRBV19 with TRBJ2-5; D might be TRBD1 (5 bases). Between the trimmed V and J ends, which lost 5 bases and 3 bases, there was a span of 19 bases. CDR3 length: 16 residues. Looked up from germline, CDR1 is LNHDA and CDR2 is SQIVND (reference sequence).

This clonotype was found a few times. This rearrangement joins TRBV10-3 to TRBJ1-6; D uncertain. Trimming removed 3 bases from V and 2 bases from J, with 14 bases in between. The germline V gene has CDR1 ENHRY and CDR2 SYGVKD. The CDR3 runs to 17 residues. CDR3 sequence (DNA): TGTGCCATCAGTGAAAGTCTTAGTTTCGCCTATAATTCACCCCTCCACTTT. Protein sequence: CAISESLSFAYNSPLHF.

About this clonotype itself: The junction differs from germline at one of its ends, possibly a read error. The rearrangement joins TRBV4-1 to TRBJ2-1; 14 positions agree with TRBD2. CDR3 length: 15 residues. Germline loops: CDR1 MGHRA, CDR2 YSYEKL. The CDR3 DNA reads as TGCGCCAGCAGCGGGACTAGCGGGGGTGTCAATGTGCAGTTCTTC. Its translation is CASSGTSGGVNVQFF.

The chain carries TRBV12-3 or TRBV12-4 and TRBJ1-2; possibly TRBD1 for D (6 bases). The CDR3 extends over 14 amino acids. Trimming left V 5 bases short and J 6 bases short, with 16 bases between. The DNA for the CDR3 is TGTGCCAGCAGTCTAGGACAGAGGGCTCATGGCTACACCTTC. Translating gives CASSLGQRAHGYTF.

The chain combines TRBV7-8 with TRBJ2-7; D not certain. CDR1 and CDR2 (germline): SGHVS, FQNEAQ. V was pared by 1 base and J by 0 bases, with 13 bases between. This CDR3 is 16 amino acids long. Here the CDR3 reads CASSLGVGWSSYEQYF. The CDR3 DNA is TGTGCCAGCAGCTTAGGGGTGGGTTGGAGCTCCTACGAGCAGTACTTC.

The genes are TRBV7-9 and TRBJ2-5; TRBD1 aligns across 7 bases. CDR3 size: 17 residues. V lost 3 bases, J lost 2 bases, and 12 bases stayed unmatched. Germline V gives CDR1 SEHNR, CDR2 FQNEAQ (reference sequence). This CDR3 reads CASSFGKTGPRQETQYF. For the CDR3, the DNA is TGTGCCAGCAGCTTCGGGAAGACAGGGCCCCGACAAGAGACCCAGTACTTC.

This rearrangement joins TRBV27 to TRBJ2-1, with 10 bases lining up with TRBD2. Germline trimming cut 2 bases from V and 8 bases from J; bases unmatched to any gene: 6. CDR1 is MNHEY, CDR2 SMNVEV, per germline (reference sequence). The CDR3 is made up of 15 amino acids. CDR3 region: CASSLASGSFYEQFF. CDR3 in DNA: TGTGCCAGCAGTTTAGCTAGCGGGAGCTTCTATGAGCAGTTCTTC.

The V call is TRBV4-1, the J call TRBJ1-1; TRBD1 aligns across 8 bases. This CDR3 contains 13 residues. Germline V gene sequence: CDR1 MGHRA, CDR2 YSYEKL. With V trimmed by 1 base and J by 10 bases, 5 bases remained unmatched. CDR3 region: CASSQVGQGRAFF. As DNA, the CDR3 is TGCGCCAGCAGCCAAGTCGGACAGGGTAGAGCTTTCTTT.

This chain connects TRBV4-1 to TRBJ2-7, with D hard to call. Trimming removed 2 bases at V and 2 bases at J, with 7 bases between. The CDR3 runs 13 residues. Looked up from germline, CDR1 is MGHRA and CDR2 is YSYEKL. CDR3: CASSQLTAYEQYF. As DNA, the CDR3 is TGCGCCAGCAGCCAATTGACCGCCTACGAGCAGTACTTC.

V gene TRBV2 combines with J gene TRBJ1-6; D not certain. The CDR3 sequence is 12 residues long. V was trimmed by 8 bases and J by 10 bases, leaving 12 bases between them. Germline loops: CDR1 SNHLY, CDR2 FYNNEI. For the CDR3, the DNA is TGTGCCAGCCGGACCCGGCAGTCACCCCTCCACTTT. Residues: CASRTRQSPLHF.

V gene TRBV12-3 or TRBV12-4 combines with J gene TRBJ1-1; no definite D call. This CDR3 comprises 13 residues. V was shortened by 3 bases and J by 5 bases, with 10 bases between the two germline ends. The CDR3 region has the DNA TGTGCCAGCAGTTTCCTGGGCTATACTGAAGCTTTCTTT. As protein: CASSFLGYTEAFF.

This clonotype was observed a few times. The J gene is TRBJ2-3, the V gene TRBV7-8; 13 bases fit TRBD2. V lost 1 base and J lost 2; bases outside the gene matches: 3. The germline gives CDR1 SGHVS, CDR2 FQNEAQ. The CDR3 consists of 17 residues. CDR3 coding DNA: TGTGCCAGCAGCTTAGGGGGGACTAGCGGGAACACAGATACGCAGTATTTT. Translating it yields CASSLGGTSGNTDTQYF.